A selection of T cell receptor beta chains follows, all from one sample in a study of control samples from healthy donors and cancer patients. Profiled with immunoSEQ multiplex PCR; TCRdb holds only in-frame clones, not every one. The sample records some 120,000 clones, over 75% being singletons. The material sequenced was blood. These receptors were obtained from a man aged 18 to 29 in good health. Both conserved end residues are part of each CDR3. The order of the fields is J gene, D gene, clone size, V gene, CDR3 protein, CDR3 DNA. A D gene is named only where the DNA matches it firmly. Not every row has a clone size; where given, it reads once, few, many or a size class.

j_call: TRBJ2-7
d_call: TRBD1
clone_size: .
v_call: TRBV28
cdr3_aa: CASSFVPGQGALHATYEQYF
cdr3_nt: TGTGCCAGCAGTTTCGTACCGGGACAGGGCGCCCTCCACGCAACCTACGAGCAGTACTTC

j_call: TRBJ2-1
d_call: .
clone_size: .
v_call: TRBV6-5
cdr3_aa: CASSSTVGEQFF
cdr3_nt: TGTGCCAGCAGTTCCACGGTTGGTGAGCAGTTCTTC

j_call: TRBJ2-7
d_call: TRBD2
clone_size: .
v_call: TRBV19
cdr3_aa: CASSMSGRAVGYEQYF
cdr3_nt: TGTGCCAGTAGTATGTCCGGGAGGGCCGTAGGCTACGAGCAGTACTTC

j_call: TRBJ1-2
d_call: .
clone_size: .
v_call: TRBV30
cdr3_aa: CAWIAGEMLGYTF
cdr3_nt: TGTGCCTGGATTGCAGGCGAGATGTTAGGCTACACCTTC

j_call: TRBJ1-1
d_call: .
clone_size: .
v_call: TRBV5-1
cdr3_aa: CASSLAGQGQAAFF
cdr3_nt: TGCGCCAGCAGCTTGGCTGGGCAGGGGCAAGCAGCTTTCTTT

j_call: TRBJ2-7
d_call: .
clone_size: once
v_call: TRBV9
cdr3_aa: CASSANTGTLGEQYF
cdr3_nt: TGTGCCAGCAGCGCTAATACCGGGACACTGGGGGAGCAGTACTTC

j_call: TRBJ2-2
d_call: TRBD2
clone_size: .
v_call: TRBV12-5
cdr3_aa: CAARAGGNTGELFF
cdr3_nt: TGTGCCGCACGGGCGGGAGGGAACACCGGGGAGCTGTTTTTT

j_call: TRBJ2-7
d_call: TRBD1
clone_size: .
v_call: TRBV4-1
cdr3_aa: CASSHGTGVYEQYF
cdr3_nt: TGCGCCAGCAGCCACGGGACAGGGGTATACGAGCAGTACTTC

j_call: TRBJ1-6
d_call: TRBD1
clone_size: few
v_call: TRBV30
cdr3_aa: CAWSVKGASNSPLHF
cdr3_nt: TGTGCCTGGAGTGTCAAGGGGGCCTCTAATTCACCCCTCCACTTT

j_call: TRBJ2-5
d_call: TRBD2
clone_size: .
v_call: TRBV7-9
cdr3_aa: CASSLVREGETQYF
cdr3_nt: TGTGCCAGCAGCTTAGTTCGGGAGGGAGAGACCCAGTACTTC

j_call: TRBJ2-1
d_call: .
clone_size: once
v_call: TRBV5-1
cdr3_aa: CASSLRYEQFF
cdr3_nt: TGCGCCAGCAGCTTGAGGTATGAGCAGTTCTTC

j_call: TRBJ2-7
d_call: .
clone_size: .
v_call: TRBV5-1
cdr3_aa: CASSARRGSHEQYF
cdr3_nt: TGCGCCAGCAGCGCTCGCCGGGGGAGCCACGAGCAGTACTTC

j_call: TRBJ2-3
d_call: .
clone_size: .
v_call: TRBV6-5
cdr3_aa: CASSTWVDTQYF
cdr3_nt: TGTGCCAGCAGTACCTGGGTAGATACGCAGTATTTT

j_call: TRBJ1-5
d_call: TRBD1
clone_size: .
v_call: TRBV11-2
cdr3_aa: CASSIGQGNQPQHF
cdr3_nt: TGTGCCAGCAGCATCGGACAGGGGAATCAGCCCCAGCATTTT

j_call: TRBJ1-5
d_call: .
clone_size: once
v_call: TRBV30
cdr3_aa: CAWSRLSNQPQHF
cdr3_nt: TGTGCCTGGAGTAGATTAAGCAATCAGCCCCAGCATTTT

j_call: TRBJ1-5
d_call: .
clone_size: .
v_call: TRBV27
cdr3_aa: CASSFLNQPQHF
cdr3_nt: TGTGCCAGCAGTTTCCTCAATCAGCCCCAGCATTTT

j_call: TRBJ2-1
d_call: TRBD2
clone_size: .
v_call: TRBV30
cdr3_aa: CAWSGVLAGGYNEQFF
cdr3_nt: TGTGCCTGGAGTGGGGTCCTAGCGGGAGGGTACAATGAGCAGTTCTTC

j_call: TRBJ2-1
d_call: TRBD1
clone_size: few
v_call: TRBV6-4
cdr3_aa: CASSDSAGGYNEQFF
cdr3_nt: TGTGCCAGCAGTGACTCAGCAGGGGGCTACAATGAGCAGTTCTTC

j_call: TRBJ1-3
d_call: TRBD1
clone_size: .
v_call: TRBV29-1
cdr3_aa: CSVTGAFSGNTIYF
cdr3_nt: TGCAGCGTTACAGGGGCCTTCTCTGGAAACACCATATATTTT

j_call: TRBJ2-3
d_call: .
clone_size: .
v_call: TRBV19
cdr3_aa: CASSEGGPYTDTQYF
cdr3_nt: TGTGCCAGTAGTGAGGGGGGACCATACACAGATACGCAGTATTTT

j_call: TRBJ2-7
d_call: .
clone_size: .
v_call: TRBV18
cdr3_aa: CASSPDVSSYEQYF
cdr3_nt: TGTGCCAGCTCACCTGATGTCAGCTCCTACGAGCAGTACTTC

j_call: TRBJ1-2
d_call: TRBD1
clone_size: .
v_call: TRBV4-2
cdr3_aa: CASSPLTGDGYTF
cdr3_nt: TGTGCCAGCAGCCCACTGACAGGGGACGGCTACACCTTC

j_call: TRBJ2-5
d_call: .
clone_size: .
v_call: TRBV5-1
cdr3_aa: CASSLRRVETQYF
cdr3_nt: TGCGCCAGCAGCTTGAGAAGGGTGGAGACCCAGTACTTC

j_call: TRBJ1-5
d_call: .
clone_size: .
v_call: TRBV15
cdr3_aa: CATSRDVEEWQPQHF
cdr3_nt: TGTGCCACCAGCAGAGATGTGGAAGAATGGCAGCCCCAGCATTTT

j_call: TRBJ1-1
d_call: TRBD1
clone_size: .
v_call: TRBV25-1
cdr3_aa: CASSDPQGADTEAFF
cdr3_nt: TGTGCCAGCAGTGATCCACAGGGGGCTGACACTGAAGCTTTCTTT

j_call: TRBJ2-2
d_call: .
clone_size: once
v_call: TRBV11-2
cdr3_aa: CASSSLGRNTGELFF
cdr3_nt: TGTGCCAGCAGCTCACTCGGGCGGAACACCGGGGAGCTGTTTTTT

j_call: TRBJ2-7
d_call: .
clone_size: .
v_call: TRBV6-6
cdr3_aa: CASSRTGLNSYEQYF
cdr3_nt: TGTGCCAGCAGCCGTACAGGGTTAAACTCCTACGAGCAGTACTTC

j_call: TRBJ2-7
d_call: TRBD2
clone_size: .
v_call: TRBV5-1
cdr3_aa: CASSTRVAGLNEQYF
cdr3_nt: TGCGCCAGCAGCACCAGGGTAGCGGGCCTGAATGAGCAGTACTTC

j_call: TRBJ1-2
d_call: .
clone_size: .
v_call: TRBV5-5
cdr3_aa: CASSTGTDGYTF
cdr3_nt: TGTGCCAGCAGCACGGGGACCGATGGCTACACCTTC

j_call: TRBJ2-2
d_call: .
clone_size: .
v_call: TRBV12-2
cdr3_aa: CASRFQGCGELFF
cdr3_nt: TGTGCAAGTCGCTTCCAGGGGTGTGGGGAGCTGTTTTTT

j_call: TRBJ1-4
d_call: .
clone_size: few
v_call: TRBV10-3
cdr3_aa: CATSLRANEKLFF
cdr3_nt: TGTGCCACCTCCCTGCGGGCTAATGAAAAACTGTTTTTT

j_call: TRBJ2-7
d_call: .
clone_size: .
v_call: TRBV2
cdr3_aa: CASSGYYEQYF
cdr3_nt: TGTGCCAGCAGCGGCTACTACGAGCAGTACTTC

j_call: TRBJ1-4
d_call: .
clone_size: .
v_call: TRBV18
cdr3_aa: CASSEKDWGPGQSEKLFF
cdr3_nt: TGTGCCAGCTCAGAAAAGGACTGGGGCCCGGGACAATCTGAAAAACTGTTTTTT

j_call: TRBJ2-7
d_call: TRBD2
clone_size: .
v_call: TRBV19
cdr3_aa: CASSRSGSQEQYF
cdr3_nt: TGTGCCAGTAGTAGGAGCGGGAGCCAGGAGCAGTACTTC

j_call: TRBJ1-1
d_call: .
clone_size: .
v_call: TRBV19
cdr3_aa: CASSQAGRNTEAFF
cdr3_nt: TGTGCCAGTAGCCAAGCAGGGAGGAACACTGAAGCTTTCTTT

j_call: TRBJ2-5
d_call: .
clone_size: .
v_call: TRBV5-1
cdr3_aa: CASSSQGRGGETQYF
cdr3_nt: TGCGCCAGCAGTTCTCAGGGGCGGGGCGGGGAGACCCAGTACTTC

j_call: TRBJ2-1
d_call: TRBD2
clone_size: .
v_call: TRBV19
cdr3_aa: CASSITSSGRVNEQFF
cdr3_nt: TGTGCCAGTAGTATAACCTCTAGCGGGAGAGTAAATGAGCAGTTCTTC

j_call: TRBJ2-7
d_call: TRBD2
clone_size: .
v_call: TRBV30
cdr3_aa: CAWRALAGERRGASSYEQYF
cdr3_nt: TGTGCCTGGAGGGCCCTAGCGGGAGAACGGAGGGGGGCCAGCTCCTACGAGCAGTACTTC

j_call: TRBJ1-1
d_call: .
clone_size: few
v_call: TRBV6-5
cdr3_aa: CASSYSVFRWTEAFF
cdr3_nt: TGTGCCAGCAGTTACTCGGTCTTCAGGTGGACTGAAGCTTTCTTT

j_call: TRBJ2-2
d_call: .
clone_size: .
v_call: TRBV5-1
cdr3_aa: CASSLDVAGELFF
cdr3_nt: TGCGCCAGCAGCCTGGACGTGGCCGGGGAGCTGTTTTTT

j_call: TRBJ1-4
d_call: TRBD1
clone_size: .
v_call: TRBV14
cdr3_aa: CASSHWDRQNEKLFF
cdr3_nt: TGTGCCAGCAGCCATTGGGACAGGCAAAATGAAAAACTGTTTTTT

j_call: TRBJ2-1
d_call: .
clone_size: .
v_call: TRBV2
cdr3_aa: CASSPSRASPYNEQFF
cdr3_nt: TGTGCCAGCAGCCCTTCGCGGGCTTCACCATATAATGAGCAGTTCTTC

j_call: TRBJ2-1
d_call: TRBD2
clone_size: .
v_call: TRBV28
cdr3_aa: CASSLPHIGGRGYEQFF
cdr3_nt: TGTGCCAGCAGTTTACCTCACATAGGCGGGAGAGGCTATGAGCAGTTCTTC

j_call: TRBJ2-2
d_call: TRBD2
clone_size: .
v_call: TRBV28
cdr3_aa: CASSPGLALNTGELFF
cdr3_nt: TGTGCCAGCAGTCCTGGACTAGCGCTGAATACCGGGGAGCTGTTTTTT